Listed here are 6 T cell receptor beta chains from one sample, sequenced in a study of T cells in Graves' hyperthyroidism and ophthalmopathy. RNA transcripts served as the template for amplifying TCR beta CDR3 regions. The HTBI primer set was used in a first-round RT-PCR of the TCR CDR3. MiXCR, applied by TCRdb to the multiplex PCR reads, yields one record per CDR3 protein. The sample shows hundreds of thousands of distinct CDR3 sequences, 38% of them seen only once. The specimen was blood. All receptors come from a man aged 18 to 30 with Graves' hyperthyroidism.

This clonotype was observed many times. The chain uses TRBV14 and TRBJ1-1, with TRBD1 identical over 7 bases. V shed 0 bases and J 8 bases; nucleotides not matched to a gene: 12. Germline V lookup: CDR1 SGHDN, CDR2 FVKESK. This CDR3 comprises 16 residues. The DNA for the CDR3 is TGTGCCAGCAGCCAAGAACCATCCGGGACAGAAAAGGAAGCTTTCTTT. Encoded protein: CASSQEPSGTEKEAFF. The full variable domain, its missing parts supplied by reference TRBV14 and TRBJ1-1, is EAGVTQFPSHSVIEKGQTVTLRCDPISGHDNLYWYRRVMGKEIKFLLHFVKESKQDESGMPNNRFLAERTGGTYSTLKVQPAELEDSGVYFCASSQEPSGTEKEAFFGQGTRLTVV.

There are many counts of this clonotype. This chain uses TRBV7-9 with TRBJ2-7; D is ambiguous. Germline V gives CDR1 SEHNR, CDR2 FQNEAQ (reference sequence). The CDR3 has 13 residues. V was clipped by 5 bases and J by 7 bases, with 15 bases between them. Here the CDR3 reads CASSPQASREQYF. CDR3 nucleotides: TGTGCCAGCAGCCCACAAGCGTCAAGGGAGCAGTACTTC.

This chain joins TRBV2 and TRBJ1-1; possible D gene TRBD1, 5 bases. The CDR3 runs 14 residues. V lost 6 bases and J 6 bases, leaving 17 bases between the germline ends. Germline lookup yields CDR1 SNHLY and CDR2 FYNNEI. Written as DNA, the CDR3 is TGTGCCAGCAGCCACCCCGGGACCGGCCCTGAAGCTTTCTTT. The encoded protein is CASSHPGTGPEAFF.

This clonotype was counted ten times or more. This sequence joins TRBV5-1 and TRBJ1-5, with D perhaps matching TRBD1 (5 bases). CDR1 and CDR2 (germline): SGHRS, YFSETQ. CDR3 length: 14 amino acids. The V end was cut by 3 bases, the J end by 3 bases, with 10 bases between. The CDR3 is CASSWSGLNQPQHF. Here the CDR3 DNA reads TGCGCCAGCAGCTGGTCAGGGCTCAATCAGCCCCAGCATTTT.

This chain links TRBV5-1 with TRBJ2-6; D gene uncertain. V dropped 0 bases and J dropped 0 bases, with 10 bases sitting between them. The CDR3 covers 17 residues. Germline V gives CDR1 SGHRS, CDR2 YFSETQ. CDR3 nucleotides: TGCGCCAGCAGCTTGGGACACCGAATCTCTGGGGCCAACGTCCTGACTTTC. Amino acids: CASSLGHRISGANVLTF. Together with reference TRBV5-1 and TRBJ2-6, the CDR3 gives the full variable domain: KAGVTQTPRYLIKTRGQQVTLSCSPISGHRSVSWYQQTPGQGLQFLFEYFSETQRNKGNFPGRFSGRQFSNSRSEMNVSTLELGDSALYLCASSLGHRISGANVLTFGAGSRLTVL.

In its sample, this clonotype was seen many times. The chain carries TRBV5-1 and TRBJ2-7; 7 nucleotides align to TRBD1. The V and J ends lost 4 bases and 0 bases, in that order; junction bases with no gene match: 4. Germline V gene lookup returns CDR1 SGHRS and CDR2 YFSETQ. The CDR3 contains 14 residues. The DNA of the CDR3 is TGCGCCAGCAGCACGTGGACAGGCTCCTACGAGCAGTACTTC. Translated: CASSTWTGSYEQYF. Filled out from reference TRBV5-1 and TRBJ2-7, the complete variable domain reads KAGVTQTPRYLIKTRGQQVTLSCSPISGHRSVSWYQQTPGQGLQFLFEYFSETQRNKGNFPGRFSGRQFSNSRSEMNVSTLELGDSALYLCASSTWTGSYEQYFGPGTRLTVT.